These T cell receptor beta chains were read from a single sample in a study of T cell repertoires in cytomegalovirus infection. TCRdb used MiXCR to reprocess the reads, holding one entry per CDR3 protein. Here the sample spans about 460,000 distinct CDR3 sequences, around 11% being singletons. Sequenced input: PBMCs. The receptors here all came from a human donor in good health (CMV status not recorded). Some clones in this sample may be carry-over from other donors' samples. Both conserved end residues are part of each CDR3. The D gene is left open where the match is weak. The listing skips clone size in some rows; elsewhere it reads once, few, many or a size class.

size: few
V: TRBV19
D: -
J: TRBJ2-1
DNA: TGTGCCAGTACAATGGGGTCCCCTCTTGGGAATGAGCAGTTCTTC
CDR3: CASTMGSPLGNEQFF

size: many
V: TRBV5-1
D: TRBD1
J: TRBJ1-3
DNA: TGCGCCAGCAGCTTGGAGGGGGCAGGGAGGACTGGAAACACCATATATTTT
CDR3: CASSLEGAGRTGNTIYF

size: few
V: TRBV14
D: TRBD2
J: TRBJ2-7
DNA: TGTGCCAGCAGCCAAAGCGGGGGGGTTAAGCAGTACTTC
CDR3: CASSQSGGVKQYF

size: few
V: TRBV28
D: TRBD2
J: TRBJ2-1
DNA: TGTGCCAGCCTGGGACTAGCGGGAGAGGGGGTGGAAAATGAGCAGTTCTTC
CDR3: CASLGLAGEGVENEQFF

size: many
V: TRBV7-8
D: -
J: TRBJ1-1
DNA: TGTGCCAGCAGTCTCGGAGGGAGGGGGGACGCTGAAGCTTTCTTT
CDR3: CASSLGGRGDAEAFF

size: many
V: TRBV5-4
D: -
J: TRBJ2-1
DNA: TGTGCCAGCAGCTTGGAAGCCTTCAATGAGCAGTTCTTC
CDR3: CASSLEAFNEQFF

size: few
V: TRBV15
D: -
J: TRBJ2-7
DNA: TGTGCCACCAGCCGTACTGGGGCAGGGATGGGAGCCTACGAGCAGTACTTC
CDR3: CATSRTGAGMGAYEQYF

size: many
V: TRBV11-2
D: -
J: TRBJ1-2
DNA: TGTGCCAGCAGCTCGACACCGGCAGACTATGGCTACACCTTC
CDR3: CASSSTPADYGYTF

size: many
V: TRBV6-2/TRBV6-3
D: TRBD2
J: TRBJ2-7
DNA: TGTGCCAGCAGTTACCCAACTAGCGGCTCCTACGAGCAGTACTTC
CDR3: CASSYPTSGSYEQYF

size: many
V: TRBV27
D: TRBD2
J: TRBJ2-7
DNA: TGTGCCAGCAGTTTTTCGACTAGCGGGAGTTACGAGCAGTACTTC
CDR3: CASSFSTSGSYEQYF

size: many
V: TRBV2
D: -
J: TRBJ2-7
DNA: TGTGCCAGCCTGACTAGTCTGGACTACGAGCAGTACTTC
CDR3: CASLTSLDYEQYF

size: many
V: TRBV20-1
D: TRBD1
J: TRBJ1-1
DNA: TGCAGTGCCACCCGGACAGGGGGCATCACTGAAGCTTTCTTT
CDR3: CSATRTGGITEAFF

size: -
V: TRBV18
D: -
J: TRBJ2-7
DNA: TGTGCCAGCTCAGAGGTAAACGAGCAGTACTTC
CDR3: CASSEVNEQYF

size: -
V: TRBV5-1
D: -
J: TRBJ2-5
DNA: TGCGCCAGCAGCGCGGTGGGTGACATTGTGCAAGAGACCCAGTACTTC
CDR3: CASSAVGDIVQETQYF

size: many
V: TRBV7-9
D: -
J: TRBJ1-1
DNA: TGTGCCAGCAGCTTAGGGGCGGCCTTGGCTGAAGCTTTCTTT
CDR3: CASSLGAALAEAFF

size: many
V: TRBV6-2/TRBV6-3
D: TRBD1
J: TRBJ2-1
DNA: TGTGCCAGCAGTTATCCCGGGACAGCCTACAATGAGCAGTTCTTC
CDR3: CASSYPGTAYNEQFF

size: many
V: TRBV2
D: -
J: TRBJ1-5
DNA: TGTGCCAGCCAAGTTGGGGCTCCGGGCAATCAGCCCCAGCATTTT
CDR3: CASQVGAPGNQPQHF

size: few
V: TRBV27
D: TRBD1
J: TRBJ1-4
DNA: TGTGCCAGCAGCCGAGGACAGGGGGACGAAAAACTGTTTTTT
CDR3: CASSRGQGDEKLFF

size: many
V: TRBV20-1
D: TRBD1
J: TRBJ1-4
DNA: TGCAGTGCTAGATCCATTTTGGACAGGGGGCGTGAAAAACTGTTTTTT
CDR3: CSARSILDRGREKLFF

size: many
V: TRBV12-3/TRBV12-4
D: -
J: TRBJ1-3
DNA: TGTGCCAGCAGGCAACAGGTCTCTGGAAACACCATATATTTT
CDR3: CASRQQVSGNTIYF

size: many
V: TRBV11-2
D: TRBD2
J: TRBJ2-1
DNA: TGTGCCAGCAGCATGACTAGCGGGAGTATCTATGAGCAGTTCTTC
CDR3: CASSMTSGSIYEQFF

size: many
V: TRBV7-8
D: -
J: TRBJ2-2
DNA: TGTGCCAGCAGAATAGGCCCCGGAGAGACCGGGGAGCTGTTTTTT
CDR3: CASRIGPGETGELFF

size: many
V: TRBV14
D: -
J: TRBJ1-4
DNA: TGTGCCAGCAGCCAAGAAGTTGGATGGCCAGGAGATAATGAAAAACTGTTTTTT
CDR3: CASSQEVGWPGDNEKLFF

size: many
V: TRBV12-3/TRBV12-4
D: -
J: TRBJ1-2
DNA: TGTGCCAGCAGCCAGGGGTGGAGCGGCTACACCTTC
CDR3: CASSQGWSGYTF

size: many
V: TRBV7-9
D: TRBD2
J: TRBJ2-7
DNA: TGTGCCAGCAGCTTAACTAGCGTGATTTCCTACGAGCAGTACTTC
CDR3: CASSLTSVISYEQYF

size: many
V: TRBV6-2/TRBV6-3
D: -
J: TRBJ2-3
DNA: TGTGCCAGCAGTTACTCCAGGGGCACAGATACGCAGTATTTT
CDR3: CASSYSRGTDTQYF

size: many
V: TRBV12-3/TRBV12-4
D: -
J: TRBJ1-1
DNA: TGTGCCAGCAGTGAGCTCGGGACCAGGACTGAAGCTTTCTTT
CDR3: CASSELGTRTEAFF

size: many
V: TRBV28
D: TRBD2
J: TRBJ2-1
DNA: TGTGCCAGCAGTTTTTTAGGGCGTCTCCATGGAGGGAGGGAAACCTACAATGAGCAGTTCTTC
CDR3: CASSFLGRLHGGRETYNEQFF

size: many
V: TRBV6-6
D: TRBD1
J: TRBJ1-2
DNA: TGTGCCAGCAGTTACCCGACAGGGGCCCCCCTAAATTATGGCTACACCTTC
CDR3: CASSYPTGAPLNYGYTF

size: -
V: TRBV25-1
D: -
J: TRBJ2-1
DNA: TGTGCCAGCAGTCCTCTTGGGGGAATTTTTCCCTACAATGAGCAGTTCTTC
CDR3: CASSPLGGIFPYNEQFF

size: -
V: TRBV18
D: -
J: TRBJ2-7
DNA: TGTGCCAGCTCACCACTAGCTTCCCCTTCCTACGAGCAGTACTTC
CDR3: CASSPLASPSYEQYF

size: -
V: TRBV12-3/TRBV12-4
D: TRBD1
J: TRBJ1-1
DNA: TGTGCCAGCAGTCCCGGGACAGGAGCCGAAGCTTTCTTT
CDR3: CASSPGTGAEAFF

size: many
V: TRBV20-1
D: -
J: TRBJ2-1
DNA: TGCAGTGCTCCCGAACCCTCCCCAGGGGATGAGCAGTTCTTC
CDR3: CSAPEPSPGDEQFF

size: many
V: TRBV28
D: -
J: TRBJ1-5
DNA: TGTGCCAGCAGTTCGGTTAATCAGCCCCAGCATTTT
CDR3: CASSSVNQPQHF

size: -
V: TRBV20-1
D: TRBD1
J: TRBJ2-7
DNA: TGCAGTGCTAGGTGGGACAGGTCGTACGAGCAGTACTTC
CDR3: CSARWDRSYEQYF

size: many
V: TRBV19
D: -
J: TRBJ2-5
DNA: TGTGCCAGTAGTACCCGGGGGTTCGGGACCCAGTACTTC
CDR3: CASSTRGFGTQYF

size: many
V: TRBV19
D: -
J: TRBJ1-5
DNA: TGTGCCAGTAGTATAGGCGTTACGGCCCAGCATTTT
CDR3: CASSIGVTAQHF

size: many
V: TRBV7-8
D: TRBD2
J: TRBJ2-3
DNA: TGTGCCAGCAGCTTTTTAGCGGGAGCACCCACAGATACGCAGTATTTT
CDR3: CASSFLAGAPTDTQYF

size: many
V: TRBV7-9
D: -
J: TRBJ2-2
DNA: TGTGCCAGCAGCTTAGTTGCAATCGCGAACACCGGGGAGCTGTTTTTT
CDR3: CASSLVAIANTGELFF

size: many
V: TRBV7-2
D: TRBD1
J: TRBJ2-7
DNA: TGTGCCAGCAGCTCTCGACAGGGTTCCTACGAGCAGTACTTC
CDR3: CASSSRQGSYEQYF

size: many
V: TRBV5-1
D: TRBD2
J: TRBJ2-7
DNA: TGCGCCAGCAGCTCCTGGACTAGCGACTCCTACGAGCAGTACTTC
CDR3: CASSSWTSDSYEQYF

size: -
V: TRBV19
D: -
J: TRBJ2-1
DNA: TGTGCCAGCCAATACCGGGCCTCTAGAAGGAATGAGCAGTTCTTC
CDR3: CASQYRASRRNEQFF